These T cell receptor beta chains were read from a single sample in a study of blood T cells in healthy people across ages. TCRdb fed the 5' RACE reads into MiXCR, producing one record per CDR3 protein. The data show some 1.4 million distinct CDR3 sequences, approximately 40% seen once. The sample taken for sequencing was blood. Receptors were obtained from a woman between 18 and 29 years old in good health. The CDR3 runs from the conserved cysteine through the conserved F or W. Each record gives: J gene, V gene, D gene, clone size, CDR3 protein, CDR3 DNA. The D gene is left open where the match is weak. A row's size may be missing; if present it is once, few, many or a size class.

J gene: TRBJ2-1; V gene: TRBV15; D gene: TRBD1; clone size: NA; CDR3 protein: CATSRGGGQGGNEQFF; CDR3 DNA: TGTGCCACCAGCAGGGGTGGGGGACAGGGAGGCAATGAGCAGTTCTTC
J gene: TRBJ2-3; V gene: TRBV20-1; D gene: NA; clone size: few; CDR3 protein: CSARVKSYTDTQYF; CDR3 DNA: TGCAGTGCTAGAGTTAAGAGCTACACAGATACGCAGTATTTT
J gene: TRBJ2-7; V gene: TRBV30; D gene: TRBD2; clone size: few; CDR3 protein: CAWDASGGRYEQYF; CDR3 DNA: TGTGCCTGGGACGCCAGCGGGGGACGCTACGAGCAGTACTTC
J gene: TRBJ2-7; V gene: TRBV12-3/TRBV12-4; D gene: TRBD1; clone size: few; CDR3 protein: CASSQTWDSTYEQYF; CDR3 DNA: TGTGCCAGCAGCCAAACATGGGACAGTACCTACGAGCAGTACTTC
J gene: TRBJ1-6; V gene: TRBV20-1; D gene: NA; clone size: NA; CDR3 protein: CSAIPSREGPKNSPLHF; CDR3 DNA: TGCAGTGCTATACCTTCTAGAGAGGGACCCAAAAATTCACCCCTCCACTTT
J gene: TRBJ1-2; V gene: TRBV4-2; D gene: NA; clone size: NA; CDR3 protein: CASSQEVPANYGYTF; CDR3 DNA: TGTGCCAGCAGCCAAGAGGTCCCTGCTAACTATGGCTACACCTTC
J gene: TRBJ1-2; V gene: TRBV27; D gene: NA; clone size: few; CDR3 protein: CASSFNRAGSGYTF; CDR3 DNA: TGTGCCAGCAGTTTCAACAGGGCTGGGAGCGGCTACACCTTC
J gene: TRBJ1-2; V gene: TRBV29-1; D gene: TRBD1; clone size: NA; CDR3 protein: CSVKTGDSEGYTF; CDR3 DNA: TGCAGCGTCAAGACAGGGGACTCAGAGGGCTACACCTTC
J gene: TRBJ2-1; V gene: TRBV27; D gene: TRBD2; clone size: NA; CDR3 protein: CASGPLAGVVDEQFF; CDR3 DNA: TGTGCCAGCGGCCCTCTAGCGGGGGTCGTGGATGAGCAGTTCTTC
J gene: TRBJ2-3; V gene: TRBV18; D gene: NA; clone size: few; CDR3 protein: CASSTDSTDTQYF; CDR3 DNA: TGTGCCAGCTCAACGGACAGCACAGATACGCAGTATTTT
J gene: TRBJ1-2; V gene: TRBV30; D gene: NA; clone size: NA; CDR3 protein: CAWSVGLYGYTF; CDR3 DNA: TGTGCCTGGAGTGTAGGCCTCTATGGCTACACCTTC
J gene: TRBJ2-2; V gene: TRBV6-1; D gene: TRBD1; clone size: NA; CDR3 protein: CATQKGAANTGELFF; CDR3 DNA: TGTGCCACACAAAAGGGGGCCGCGAACACCGGGGAGCTGTTTTTT
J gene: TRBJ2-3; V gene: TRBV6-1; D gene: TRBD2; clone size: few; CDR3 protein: CATQTSSFNTDTQYF; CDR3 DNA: TGTGCCACCCAGACTAGCTCTTTCAATACAGATACGCAGTATTTT
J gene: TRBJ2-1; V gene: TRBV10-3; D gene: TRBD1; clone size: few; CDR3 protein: CAISESTGASYNEQFF; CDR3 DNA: TGTGCCATCAGTGAGTCGACAGGGGCCTCCTACAATGAGCAGTTCTTC
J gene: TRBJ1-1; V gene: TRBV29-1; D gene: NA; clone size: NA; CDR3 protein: CSVERGTGSTEAFF; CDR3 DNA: TGCAGCGTCGAAAGGGGGACCGGCTCGACTGAAGCTTTCTTT
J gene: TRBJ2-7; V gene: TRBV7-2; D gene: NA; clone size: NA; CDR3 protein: CAGSSEGGPSYEQYF; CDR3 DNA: TGTGCCGGCAGCTCCGAGGGGGGACCCTCCTACGAGCAGTACTTC
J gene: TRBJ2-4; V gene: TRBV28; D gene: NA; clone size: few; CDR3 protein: CASSSGKGGIQYF; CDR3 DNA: TGTGCCAGCAGTTCCGGGAAGGGGGGCATTCAGTACTTC
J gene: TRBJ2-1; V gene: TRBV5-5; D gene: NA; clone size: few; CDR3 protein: CASTPNEASSYNEQFF; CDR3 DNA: TGTGCCAGCACCCCAAACGAGGCTAGCTCCTACAATGAGCAGTTCTTC
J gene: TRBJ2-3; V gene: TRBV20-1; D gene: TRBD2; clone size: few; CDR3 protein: CSAPKRELSVLVDTQYF; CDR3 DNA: TGCAGTGCTCCCAAGCGGGAGTTGAGTGTATTGGTGGATACGCAGTATTTT
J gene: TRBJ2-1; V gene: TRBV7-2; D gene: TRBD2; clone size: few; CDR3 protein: CASSLVISGGYNEQFF; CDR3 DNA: TGTGCCAGCAGCTTAGTCATATCCGGGGGGTACAATGAGCAGTTCTTC
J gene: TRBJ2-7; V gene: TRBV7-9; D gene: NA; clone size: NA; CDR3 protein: CASRNSGRTSGEQYF; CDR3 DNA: TGTGCCAGCAGAAATTCGGGACGGACCTCTGGGGAGCAGTACTTC
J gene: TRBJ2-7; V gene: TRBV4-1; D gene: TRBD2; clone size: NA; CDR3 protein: CASSQDLRLAGDTSYEQYF; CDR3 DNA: TGCGCCAGCAGCCAAGATTTAAGGCTAGCGGGAGATACCTCCTACGAGCAGTACTTC
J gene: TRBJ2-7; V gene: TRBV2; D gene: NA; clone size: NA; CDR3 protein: CASSASGTASYNEQYF; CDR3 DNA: TGTGCCAGCAGTGCCTCCGGGACCGCGTCCTACAATGAGCAGTACTTC
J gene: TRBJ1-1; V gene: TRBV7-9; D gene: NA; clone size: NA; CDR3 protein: CASTKLLVADTEAFF; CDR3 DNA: TGTGCCAGCACCAAACTCCTTGTGGCGGACACTGAAGCTTTCTTT
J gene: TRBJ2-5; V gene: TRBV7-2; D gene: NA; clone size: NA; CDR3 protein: CASSSHRERETQYF; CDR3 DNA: TGTGCCAGCAGCAGTCACCGGGAGAGAGAGACCCAGTACTTC
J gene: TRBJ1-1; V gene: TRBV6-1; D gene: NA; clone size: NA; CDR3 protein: CASSEDFAGTEAFF; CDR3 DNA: TGTGCCAGCAGTGAAGATTTTGCGGGCACTGAAGCTTTCTTT
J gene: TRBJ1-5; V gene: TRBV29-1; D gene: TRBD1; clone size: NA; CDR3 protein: CSVAGQGEGQPQHF; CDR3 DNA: TGCAGCGTTGCGGGACAGGGGGAGGGTCAGCCCCAGCATTTT
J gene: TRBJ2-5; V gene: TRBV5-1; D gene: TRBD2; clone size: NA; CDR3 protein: CASSFRTSGGQETQYF; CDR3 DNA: TGCGCCAGCAGCTTCCGGACTAGCGGGGGGCAAGAGACCCAGTACTTC
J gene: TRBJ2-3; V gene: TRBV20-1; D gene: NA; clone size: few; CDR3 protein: CSARDQFRDLHTDTQYF; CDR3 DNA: TGCAGTGCTAGAGACCAATTCCGGGACTTACACACAGATACGCAGTATTTT
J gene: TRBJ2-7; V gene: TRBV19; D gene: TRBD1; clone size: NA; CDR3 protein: CASRQGYLYEQYF; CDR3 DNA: TGTGCCAGCAGACAGGGGTATCTCTACGAGCAGTACTTC
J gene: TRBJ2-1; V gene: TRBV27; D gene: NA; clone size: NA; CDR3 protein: CASSFLGGHEQFF; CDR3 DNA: TGTGCCAGCAGTTTTCTGGGGGGGCATGAGCAGTTCTTC
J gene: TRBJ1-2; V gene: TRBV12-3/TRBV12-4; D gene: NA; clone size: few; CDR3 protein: CASSLGSSGVYGYTF; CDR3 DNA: TGTGCCAGCAGTTTAGGGTCCTCAGGGGTCTATGGCTACACCTTC
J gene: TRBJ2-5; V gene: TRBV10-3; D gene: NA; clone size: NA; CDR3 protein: CAVSESSRGNDYNEQYF; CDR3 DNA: TGTGCCGTCAGTGAGTCGTCGAGGGGCAACGACTACAATGAGCAGTACTTC
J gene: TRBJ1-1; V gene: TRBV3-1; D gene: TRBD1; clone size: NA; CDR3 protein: CASSRSQGGTEAFF; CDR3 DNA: TGTGCCAGCAGCCGCTCACAGGGGGGCACTGAAGCTTTCTTT
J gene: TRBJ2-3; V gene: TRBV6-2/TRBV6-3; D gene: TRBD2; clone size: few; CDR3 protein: CASRQTSLRTDTQYF; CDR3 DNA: TGTGCCAGCAGGCAGACTAGCCTGCGCACAGATACGCAGTATTTT
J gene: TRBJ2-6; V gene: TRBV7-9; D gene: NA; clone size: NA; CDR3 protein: CASSSTRNILSGANVLTF; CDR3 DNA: TGTGCCAGCAGCTCCACCCGTAACATACTCTCTGGGGCCAACGTCCTGACTTTC
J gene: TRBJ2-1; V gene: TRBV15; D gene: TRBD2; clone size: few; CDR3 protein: CATSRETSDEQFF; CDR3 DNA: TGTGCCACCAGCAGAGAAACTAGCGATGAGCAGTTCTTC
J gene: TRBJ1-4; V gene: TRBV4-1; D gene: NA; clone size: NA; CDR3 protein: CASSQDQGSGGFYEKLFF; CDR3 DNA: TGCGCCAGCAGCCAAGATCAGGGGAGCGGTGGTTTCTATGAAAAACTGTTTTTT
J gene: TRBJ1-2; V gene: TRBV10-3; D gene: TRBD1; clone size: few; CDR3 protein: CAISESVIRGDGYTF; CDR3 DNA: TGTGCCATCAGTGAGTCGGTCATCAGGGGGGACGGCTACACCTTC
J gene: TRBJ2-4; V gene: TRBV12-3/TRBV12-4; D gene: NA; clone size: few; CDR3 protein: CASALGVGKNIQYF; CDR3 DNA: TGTGCCAGCGCTTTGGGGGTTGGGAAAAACATTCAGTACTTC
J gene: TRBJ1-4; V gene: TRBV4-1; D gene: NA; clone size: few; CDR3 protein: CASSQQAANEKLFF; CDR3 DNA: TGCGCCAGCAGCCAACAGGCAGCCAATGAAAAACTGTTTTTT
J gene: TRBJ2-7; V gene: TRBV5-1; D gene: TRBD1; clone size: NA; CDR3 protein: CASSRGQDPYEQYF; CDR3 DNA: TGCGCCAGCAGCAGGGGACAGGATCCCTACGAGCAGTACTTC
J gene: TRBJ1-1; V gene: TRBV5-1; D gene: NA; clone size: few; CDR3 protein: CASSPNAENTEAFF; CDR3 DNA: TGCGCCAGCAGCCCCAACGCTGAGAACACTGAAGCTTTCTTT
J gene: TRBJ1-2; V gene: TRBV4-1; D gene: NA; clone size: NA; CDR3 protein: CASSHLLGRSDYGYTF; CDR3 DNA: TGCGCCAGCAGCCACTTACTAGGGCGTTCAGACTATGGCTACACCTTC
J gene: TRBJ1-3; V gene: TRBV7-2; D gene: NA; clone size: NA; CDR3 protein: CASSLAPAAISGNTIYF; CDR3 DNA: TGTGCCAGCAGCTTAGCCCCCGCGGCGATCTCTGGAAACACCATATATTTT
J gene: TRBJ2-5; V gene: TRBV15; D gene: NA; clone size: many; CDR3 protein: CATSRVLETQYF; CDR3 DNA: TGTGCCACCAGCAGAGTATTAGAGACCCAGTACTTC
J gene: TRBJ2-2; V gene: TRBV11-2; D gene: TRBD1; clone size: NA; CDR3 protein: CASSLRDRVTGELFF; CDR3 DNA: TGTGCCAGCAGCTTAAGGGACAGGGTCACCGGGGAGCTGTTTTTT
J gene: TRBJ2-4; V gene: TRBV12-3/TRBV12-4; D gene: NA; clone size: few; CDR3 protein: CASSLEAPTLQYF; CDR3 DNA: TGTGCCAGCAGTTTAGAAGCGCCCACCCTTCAGTACTTC
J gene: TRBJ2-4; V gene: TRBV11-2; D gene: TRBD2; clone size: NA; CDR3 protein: CASRPRTSRMVDIQYF; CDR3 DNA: TGTGCCAGCAGACCAAGGACTAGCAGGATGGTGGACATTCAGTACTTC
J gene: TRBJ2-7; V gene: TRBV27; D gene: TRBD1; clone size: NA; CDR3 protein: CARAPDRIYEQYF; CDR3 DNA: TGTGCCAGAGCGCCGGACAGGATATACGAGCAGTACTTC
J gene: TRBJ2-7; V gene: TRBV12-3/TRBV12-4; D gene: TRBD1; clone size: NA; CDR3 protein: CASSSGTESSYEQYF; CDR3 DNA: TGTGCCAGCAGTTCCGGGACAGAAAGCTCCTACGAGCAGTACTTC
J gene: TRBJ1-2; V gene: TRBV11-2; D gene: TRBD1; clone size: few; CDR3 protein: CASTSGTVYGYTF; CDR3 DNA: TGTGCCAGCACCTCCGGGACAGTTTATGGCTACACCTTC
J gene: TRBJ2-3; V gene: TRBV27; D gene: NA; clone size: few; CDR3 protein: CASSPGLPITDTQYF; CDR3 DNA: TGTGCCAGCAGTCCCGGACTACCAATCACAGATACGCAGTATTTT
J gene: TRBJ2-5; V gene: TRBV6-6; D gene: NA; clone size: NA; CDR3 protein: CASSRGTEGETQYF; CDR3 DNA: TGTGCCAGCAGCCGCGGGACAGAAGGAGAGACCCAGTACTTC
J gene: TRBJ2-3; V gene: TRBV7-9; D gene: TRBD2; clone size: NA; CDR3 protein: CASSRRGLAGLASTDTQYF; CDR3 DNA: TGTGCCAGCAGCCGACGGGGACTAGCGGGATTAGCTAGCACAGATACGCAGTATTTT
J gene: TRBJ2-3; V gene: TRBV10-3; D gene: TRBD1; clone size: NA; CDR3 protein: CAISESGTAYTDTQYF; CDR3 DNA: TGTGCCATCAGTGAGTCCGGGACAGCCTACACAGATACGCAGTATTTT